This T cell receptor (beta chain) was identified in a study of blood T cell repertoires in COVID-19. The CDR3 contains 16 residues. With 4 bases clipped from V and 4 bases from J, the junction kept 6 bases outside the gene matches. CDR1 is LNHDA, CDR2 SQIVND, per germline (reference sequence). Method: immunoSEQ multiplex PCR; TCRdb's copy keeps in-frame clones and lacks some. The table includes 60,000 to 75,000 clones, around 89% detected once. This clone has just one count. The TCR sequence derives from a human donor in a cohort sampled during active COVID-19. The sample consisted of peripheral blood. The V call is TRBV19, the J call TRBJ2-2; 10 bases map to TRBD2. CDR3 protein: CASSTGLARATGELFF. The DNA for the CDR3 is TGTGCCAGTAGTACGGGACTAGCGAGAGCCACCGGGGAGCTGTTTTTT.